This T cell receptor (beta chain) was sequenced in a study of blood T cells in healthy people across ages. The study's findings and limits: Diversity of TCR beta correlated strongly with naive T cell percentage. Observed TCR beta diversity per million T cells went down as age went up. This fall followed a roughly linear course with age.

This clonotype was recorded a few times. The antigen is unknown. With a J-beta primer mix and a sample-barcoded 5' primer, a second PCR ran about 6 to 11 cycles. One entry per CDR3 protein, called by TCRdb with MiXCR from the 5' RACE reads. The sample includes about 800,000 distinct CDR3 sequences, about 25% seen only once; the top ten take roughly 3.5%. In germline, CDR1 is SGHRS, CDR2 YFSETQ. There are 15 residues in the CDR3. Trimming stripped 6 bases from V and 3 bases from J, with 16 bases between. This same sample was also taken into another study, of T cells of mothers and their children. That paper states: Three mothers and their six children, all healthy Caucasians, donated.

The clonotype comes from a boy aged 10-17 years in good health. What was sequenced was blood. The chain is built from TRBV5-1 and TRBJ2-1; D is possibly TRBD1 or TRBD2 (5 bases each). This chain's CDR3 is CASNGGRGVYNEQFF. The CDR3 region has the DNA TGCGCCAGCAATGGGGGACGGGGAGTCTACAATGAGCAGTTCTTC.